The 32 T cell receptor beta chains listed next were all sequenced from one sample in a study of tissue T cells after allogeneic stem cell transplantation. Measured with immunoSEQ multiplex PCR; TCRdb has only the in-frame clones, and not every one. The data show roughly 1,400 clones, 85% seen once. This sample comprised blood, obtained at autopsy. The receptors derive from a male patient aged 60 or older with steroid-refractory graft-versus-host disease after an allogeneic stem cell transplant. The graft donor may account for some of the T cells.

The CDR3 DNA reads as TGTGCCAGCAGCTTAGACAGGGTGAACACTGAAGCTTTCTTT. Its protein product is CASSLDRVNTEAFF. V gene TRBV5-8 combines with J gene TRBJ1-1; 7 nucleotides match TRBD1. The J segment lost 0 bases and the V segment lost 2 bases, leaving 1 base of the junction unmatched. The germline V gene has CDR1 SGHTS and CDR2 YDEGEE. There are 14 residues in the CDR3.

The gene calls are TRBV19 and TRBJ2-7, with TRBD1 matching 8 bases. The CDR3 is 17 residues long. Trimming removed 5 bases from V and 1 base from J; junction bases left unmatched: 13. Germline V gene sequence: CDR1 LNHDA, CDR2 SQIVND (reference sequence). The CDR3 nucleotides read TGTGCCAGTAGTCCGACCGCCGACAGGGGAGGTTCCTACGAGCAGTACTTC. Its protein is CASSPTADRGGSYEQYF.

The CDR3 DNA follows: TGTGCTAGTGGGAAAGACAACTCCTACGAGCAGTACTTC. Translating it yields CASGKDNSYEQYF. The rearrangement uses TRBV12-5 and TRBJ2-7; D unclear. This CDR3 comprises 13 residues. Germline CDR1 reads LGHNT; CDR2 reads FRNRAP. V was trimmed by 6 bases and J by 0 bases, leaving 9 bases between them. The full variable domain, with the rest looked up from reference TRBV12-5 and TRBJ2-7, is DARVTQTPRHKVTEMGQEVTMRCQPILGHNTVFWYRQTMMQGLELLAYFRNRAPLDDSGMPKDRFSAEMPDATLATLKIQPSEPRDSAVYFCASGKDNSYEQYFGPGTRLTVT.

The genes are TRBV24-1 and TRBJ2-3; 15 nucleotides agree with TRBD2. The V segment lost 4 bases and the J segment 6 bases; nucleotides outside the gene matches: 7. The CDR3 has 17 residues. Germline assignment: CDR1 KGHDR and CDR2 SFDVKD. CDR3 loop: CATSDRTSGGALDTQYF. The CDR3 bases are TGTGCCACCAGTGACCGGACTAGCGGGGGGGCTCTCGATACGCAGTATTTT.

CDR3 sequence: CSVGGWYEQYF. The CDR3 coding sequence is TGCAGCGTTGGGGGTTGGTACGAGCAGTACTTC. The chain carries TRBV29-1 and TRBJ2-7, with D hard to call. With 4 bases removed from V and 4 bases from J, the gap between germline ends came to 8 bases. This CDR3 is 11 amino acids long. Germline values: CDR1 SQVTM, CDR2 ANQGSEA.

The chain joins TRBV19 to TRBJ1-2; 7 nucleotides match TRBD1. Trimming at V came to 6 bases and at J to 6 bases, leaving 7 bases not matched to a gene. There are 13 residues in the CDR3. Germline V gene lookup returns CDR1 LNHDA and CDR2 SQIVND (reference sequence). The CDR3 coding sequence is TGTGCCAGTAGAAACCAGGGGGATGATGGCTACACCTTC. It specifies CASRNQGDDGYTF.

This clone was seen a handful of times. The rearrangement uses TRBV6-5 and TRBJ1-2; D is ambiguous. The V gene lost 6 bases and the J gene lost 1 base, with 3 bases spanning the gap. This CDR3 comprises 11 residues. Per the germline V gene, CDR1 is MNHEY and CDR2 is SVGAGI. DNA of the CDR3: TGTGCCAGCAGCAATAACTATGGCTACACCTTC. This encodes CASSNNYGYTF.

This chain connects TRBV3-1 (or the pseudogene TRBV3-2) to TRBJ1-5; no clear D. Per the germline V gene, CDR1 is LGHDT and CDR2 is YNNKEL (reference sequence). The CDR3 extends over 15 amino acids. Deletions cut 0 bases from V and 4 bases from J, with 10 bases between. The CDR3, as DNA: TGTGCCAGCAGCCAAGACGGGCAGGAAAATCAGCCCCAGCATTTT. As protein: CASSQDGQENQPQHF.

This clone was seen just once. The DNA for the CDR3 is TGTGCCAGCAGTTTTATTGGGGCGGATACGCAGTATTTT. It encodes CASSFIGADTQYF. This chain uses TRBV6-2 or TRBV6-3 with TRBJ2-3, with TRBD1 as a possible D gene (5 bases). The CDR3 sequence is 13 residues long. V lost 4 bases, J lost 6 bases, and 11 bases lay in between. Germline V gene lookup returns CDR1 MNHEY and CDR2 SVGEGT.

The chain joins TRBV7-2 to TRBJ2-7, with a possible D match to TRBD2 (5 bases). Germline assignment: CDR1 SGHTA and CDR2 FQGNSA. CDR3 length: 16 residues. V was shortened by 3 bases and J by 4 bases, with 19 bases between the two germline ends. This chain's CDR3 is CASSFAWSGRPYEQYF. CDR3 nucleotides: TGTGCCAGCAGCTTTGCATGGTCGGGGAGACCTTACGAGCAGTACTTC.

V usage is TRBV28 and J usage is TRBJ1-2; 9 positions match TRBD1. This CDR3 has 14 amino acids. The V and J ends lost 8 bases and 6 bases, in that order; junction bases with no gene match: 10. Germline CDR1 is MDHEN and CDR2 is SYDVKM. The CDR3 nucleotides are TGTGCCAGCGGATCAGGGACAGGGAAGGATGGCTACACCTTC. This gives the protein CASGSGTGKDGYTF.

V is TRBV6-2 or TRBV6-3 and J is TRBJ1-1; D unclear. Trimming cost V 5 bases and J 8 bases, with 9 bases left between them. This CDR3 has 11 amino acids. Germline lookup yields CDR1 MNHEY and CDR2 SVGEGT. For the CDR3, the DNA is TGTGCCAGCAGTACAAGCCGGGAAGCTTTCTTT. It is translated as CASSTSREAFF.

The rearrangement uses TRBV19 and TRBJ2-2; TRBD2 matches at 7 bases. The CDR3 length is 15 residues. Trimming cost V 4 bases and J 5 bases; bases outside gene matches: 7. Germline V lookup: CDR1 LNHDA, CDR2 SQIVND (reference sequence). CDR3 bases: TGTGCCAGTAGTAGAGTTGGGGGGGTTACCGGGGAGCTGTTTTTT. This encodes CASSRVGGVTGELFF. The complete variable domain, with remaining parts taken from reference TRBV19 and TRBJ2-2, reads DGGITQSPKYLFRKEGQNVTLSCEQNLNHDAMYWYRQDPGQGLRLIYYSQIVNDFQKGDIAEGYSVSREKKESFPLTVTSAQKNPTAFYLCASSRVGGVTGELFFGEGSRLTVL.

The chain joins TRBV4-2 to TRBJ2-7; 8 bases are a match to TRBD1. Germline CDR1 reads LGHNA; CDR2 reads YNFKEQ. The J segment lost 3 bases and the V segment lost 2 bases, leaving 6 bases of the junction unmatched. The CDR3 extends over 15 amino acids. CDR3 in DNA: TGTGCCAGCAGCCAAAATAACAGGGGGATCTACGAGCAGTACTTC. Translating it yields CASSQNNRGIYEQYF.

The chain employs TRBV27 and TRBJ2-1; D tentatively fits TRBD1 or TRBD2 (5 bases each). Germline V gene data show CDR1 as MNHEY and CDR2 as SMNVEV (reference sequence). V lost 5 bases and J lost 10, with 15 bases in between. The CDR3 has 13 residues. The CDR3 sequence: CASSLPGRGEQFF. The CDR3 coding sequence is TGTGCCAGCAGTCTCCCAGGGAGAGGGGAGCAGTTCTTC.

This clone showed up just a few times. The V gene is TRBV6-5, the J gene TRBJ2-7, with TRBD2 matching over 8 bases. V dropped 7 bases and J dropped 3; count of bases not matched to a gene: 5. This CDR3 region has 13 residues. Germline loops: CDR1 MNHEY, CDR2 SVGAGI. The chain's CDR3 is CASISSGGYEQYF. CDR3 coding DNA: TGTGCCAGCATATCGAGCGGGGGCTACGAGCAGTACTTC.

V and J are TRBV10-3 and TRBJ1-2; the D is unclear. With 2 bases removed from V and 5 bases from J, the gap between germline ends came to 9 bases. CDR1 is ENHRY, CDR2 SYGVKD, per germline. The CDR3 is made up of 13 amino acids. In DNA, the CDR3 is TGTGCCATCAGTGAGACAGCCCTGTATGGCTACACCTTC. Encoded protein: CAISETALYGYTF.

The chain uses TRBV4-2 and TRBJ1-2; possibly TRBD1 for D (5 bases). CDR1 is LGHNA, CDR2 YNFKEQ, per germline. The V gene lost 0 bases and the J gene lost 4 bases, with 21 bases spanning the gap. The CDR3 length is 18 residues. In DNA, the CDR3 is TGTGCCAGCAGCCAAGACCCCGGGGCCCCTTGGTTTTCCTATGGCTACACCTTC. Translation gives CASSQDPGAPWFSYGYTF.

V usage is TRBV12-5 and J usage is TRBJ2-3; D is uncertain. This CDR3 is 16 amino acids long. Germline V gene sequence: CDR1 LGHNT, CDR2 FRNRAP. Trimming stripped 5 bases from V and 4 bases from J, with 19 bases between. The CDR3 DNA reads TGTGCTAGTGGTGCAGACATAACCAGGTTATCAGATACGCAGTATTTT. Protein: CASGADITRLSDTQYF. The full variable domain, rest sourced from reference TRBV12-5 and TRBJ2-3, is DARVTQTPRHKVTEMGQEVTMRCQPILGHNTVFWYRQTMMQGLELLAYFRNRAPLDDSGMPKDRFSAEMPDATLATLKIQPSEPRDSAVYFCASGADITRLSDTQYFGPGTRLTVL.

The CDR3 region is CASLSGQGGQPQHF. In nucleotides, the CDR3 is TGTGCCAGCCTGTCGGGCCAGGGCGGACAGCCCCAGCATTTT. The V and J genes are TRBV6-5 and TRBJ1-5, with D maybe TRBD1 (5 bases). This CDR3 has 14 residues. CDR1 MNHEY and CDR2 SVGAGI come from the germline V gene. Between the trimmed V and J ends, which lost 8 bases and 7 bases, there was a span of 18 bases.

The CDR3 spells CASISRNSYEQYF. CDR3 nucleotide sequence: TGCGCCAGCATAAGTAGGAACTCCTACGAGCAGTACTTC. The chain is built from TRBV10-2 and TRBJ2-7; D is unclear. Trimming shortened V by 7 bases and J by 0 bases, and 10 bases separated the two germline ends. CDR1 WSHSY and CDR2 SAAADI come from the germline V gene. The CDR3 sequence is 13 residues long.

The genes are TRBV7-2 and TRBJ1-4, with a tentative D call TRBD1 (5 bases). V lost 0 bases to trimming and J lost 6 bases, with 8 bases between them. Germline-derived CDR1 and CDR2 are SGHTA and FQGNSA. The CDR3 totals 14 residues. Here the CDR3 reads CASSLARVDEKLFF. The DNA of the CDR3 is TGTGCCAGCAGCTTAGCCAGGGTGGATGAAAAACTGTTTTTT. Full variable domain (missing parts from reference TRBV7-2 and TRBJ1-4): GAGVSQSPSNKVTEKGKDVELRCDPISGHTALYWYRQSLGQGLEFLIYFQGNSAPDKSGLPSDRFSAERTGGSVSTLTIQRTQQEDSAVYLCASSLARVDEKLFFGSGTQLSVL.

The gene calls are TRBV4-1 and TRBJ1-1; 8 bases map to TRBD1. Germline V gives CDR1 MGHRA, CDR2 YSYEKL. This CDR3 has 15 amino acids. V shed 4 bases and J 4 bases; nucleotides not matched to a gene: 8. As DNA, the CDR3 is TGCGCCAGCAGCCGTCAGGACAGGGAGGTCACTGAAGCTTTCTTT. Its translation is CASSRQDREVTEAFF.

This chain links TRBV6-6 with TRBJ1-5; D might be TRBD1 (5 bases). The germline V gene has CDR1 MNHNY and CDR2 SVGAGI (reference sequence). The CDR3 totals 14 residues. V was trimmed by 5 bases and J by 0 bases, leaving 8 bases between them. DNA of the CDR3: TGTGCCAGCAGTCAGGGATATAGCAATCAGCCCCAGCATTTT. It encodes CASSQGYSNQPQHF.

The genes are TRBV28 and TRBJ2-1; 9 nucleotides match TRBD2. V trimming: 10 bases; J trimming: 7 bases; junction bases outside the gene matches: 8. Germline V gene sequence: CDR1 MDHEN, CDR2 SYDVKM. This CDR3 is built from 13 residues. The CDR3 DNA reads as TGTGCCACCGAGGAGCGGGGGGCAAATGAGCAGTTCTTC. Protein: CATEERGANEQFF.

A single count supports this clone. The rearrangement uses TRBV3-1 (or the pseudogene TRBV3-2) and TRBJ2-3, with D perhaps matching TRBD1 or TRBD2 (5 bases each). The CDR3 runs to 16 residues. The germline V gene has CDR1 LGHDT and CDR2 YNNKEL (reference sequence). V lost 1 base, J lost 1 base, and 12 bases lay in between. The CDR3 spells CASSQALTGRTDTQYF. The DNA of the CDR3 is TGTGCCAGCAGCCAAGCCTTAACGGGGCGCACAGATACGCAGTATTTT.

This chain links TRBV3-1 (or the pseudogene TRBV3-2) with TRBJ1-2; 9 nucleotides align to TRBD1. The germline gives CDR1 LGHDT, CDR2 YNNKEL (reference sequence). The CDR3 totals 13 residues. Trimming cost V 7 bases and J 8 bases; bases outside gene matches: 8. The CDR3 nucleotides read TGTGCCAGCAACACAGGGGGCGATTACGGCTACACCTTC. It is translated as CASNTGGDYGYTF.

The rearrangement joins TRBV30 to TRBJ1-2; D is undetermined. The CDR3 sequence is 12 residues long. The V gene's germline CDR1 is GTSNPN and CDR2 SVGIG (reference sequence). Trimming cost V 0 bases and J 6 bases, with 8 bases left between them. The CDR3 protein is CAWSVRVDGYTF. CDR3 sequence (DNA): TGTGCCTGGAGTGTACGGGTGGATGGCTACACCTTC.

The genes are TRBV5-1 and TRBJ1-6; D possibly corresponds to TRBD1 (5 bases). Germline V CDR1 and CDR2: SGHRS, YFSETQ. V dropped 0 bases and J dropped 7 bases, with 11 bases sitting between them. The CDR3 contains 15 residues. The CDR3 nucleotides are TGCGCCAGCAGCTTGGGGTCTGCAGGGAATTCACCCCTCCACTTT. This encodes CASSLGSAGNSPLHF.

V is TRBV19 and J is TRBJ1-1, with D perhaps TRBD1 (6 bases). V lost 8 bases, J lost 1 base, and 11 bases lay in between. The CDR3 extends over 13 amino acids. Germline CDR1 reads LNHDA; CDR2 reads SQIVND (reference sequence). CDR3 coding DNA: TGTGCCAGTTCGGACAGACCGAACACTGAAGCTTTCTTT. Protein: CASSDRPNTEAFF.

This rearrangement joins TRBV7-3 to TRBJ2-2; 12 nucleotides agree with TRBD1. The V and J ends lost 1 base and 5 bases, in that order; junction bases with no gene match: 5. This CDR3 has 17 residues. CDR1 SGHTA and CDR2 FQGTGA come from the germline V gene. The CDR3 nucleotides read TGTGCCAGCAGCTTAATCGGGACAGGGGGCTTAACCGGGGAGCTGTTTTTT. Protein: CASSLIGTGGLTGELFF.

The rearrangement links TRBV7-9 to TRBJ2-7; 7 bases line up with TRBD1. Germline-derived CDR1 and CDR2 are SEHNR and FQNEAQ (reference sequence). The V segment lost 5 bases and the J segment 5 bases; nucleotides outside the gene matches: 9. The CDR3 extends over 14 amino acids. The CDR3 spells CASSPGTESHEQYF. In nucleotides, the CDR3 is TGTGCCAGCAGCCCAGGGACAGAGTCCCACGAGCAGTACTTC.